Listed below are T cell receptor beta chains from one sample, sequenced in a study of T cell repertoires in cytomegalovirus infection. TCRdb analysed the reads with MiXCR anew, one entry per CDR3 protein. The data contain hundreds of thousands of distinct CDR3 sequences, around 30% of them seen just once; the ten biggest clones take up about 20%. No antigens are known for them. The sequenced sample was cultured PBMCs, obtained from culture after CMV antigen stimulation. Receptors originate from a human donor in good health (CMV status not recorded). Some clones in this sample may be carry-over from other donors' samples. CDR3s include the opening cysteine and the closing phenylalanine or tryptophan. D genes are given only for firm matches. Rows may omit the clone size; those that give it use once, few, many or a size class.

abundance | j_gene | v_gene | len | d_gene | CDR3aa | CDR3nt
. | TRBJ2-3 | TRBV9 | 13 | TRBD1 | CASARGQPDTQYF | TGTGCCAGCGCCAGGGGGCAGCCAGATACGCAGTATTTT
. | TRBJ2-1 | TRBV19 | 16 | TRBD2 | CASSTETSRWINEQFF | TGTGCCAGTAGTACCGAGACTAGCCGGTGGATCAATGAGCAGTTCTTC
. | TRBJ2-2 | TRBV20-1 | 14 | . | CSAPSLMRTGELFF | TGCAGTGCTCCTAGCTTAATGAGGACCGGGGAGCTGTTTTTT
. | TRBJ1-1 | TRBV2 | 15 | . | CASPAGGSRNTEAFF | TGTGCCAGCCCCGCCGGTGGGAGTCGGAACACTGAAGCTTTCTTT
. | TRBJ2-4 | TRBV11-2 | 17 | . | CASSLFSFLLAKNIQYF | TGTGCCAGCAGCTTATTTTCCTTTCTCCTAGCCAAAAACATTCAGTACTTC
. | TRBJ2-1 | TRBV20-1 | 13 | . | CSARRPPEHEQFF | TGCAGTGCTAGGAGGCCCCCCGAACATGAGCAGTTCTTC
few | TRBJ1-4 | TRBV7-9 | 13 | . | CASSPGTMEKLFF | TGTGCCAGCAGCCCCGGGACGATGGAAAAACTGTTTTTT
many | TRBJ2-5 | TRBV7-2 | 12 | . | CASRNSGETQYF | TGTGCCAGCAGGAACAGTGGAGAGACCCAGTACTTC
. | TRBJ1-5 | TRBV12-3/TRBV12-4 | 14 | . | CASSPLGAPQPQHF | TGTGCCAGCAGCCCCCTCGGGGCTCCTCAGCCCCAGCATTTT
. | TRBJ1-4 | TRBV7-9 | 16 | . | CASSSRVGATNEKLFF | TGTGCCAGCAGCTCACGCGTAGGAGCAACTAATGAAAAACTGTTTTTT
once | TRBJ1-2 | TRBV19 | 15 | . | CASNFAGGGLGGYTF | TGTGCCAGTAATTTCGCAGGAGGTGGTTTGGGTGGCTACACCTTC
many | TRBJ1-2 | TRBV7-2 | 13 | . | CASSLDSSYGYTF | TGTGCCAGCAGCTTAGATTCCAGCTATGGCTACACCTTC
many | TRBJ2-5 | TRBV7-9 | 15 | TRBD1 | CASSMTGLGQETQYF | TGTGCCAGCAGCATGACAGGGTTAGGCCAAGAGACCCAGTACTTC
few | TRBJ2-7 | TRBV18 | 14 | . | CASSGTDSSYEQYF | TGTGCCAGCTCGGGGACGGATAGCTCCTACGAGCAGTACTTC
. | TRBJ1-2 | TRBV2 | 12 | . | CASTDSNYGYTF | TGTGCCAGCACAGACTCTAACTATGGCTACACCTTC
. | TRBJ2-3 | TRBV5-1 | 17 | TRBD2 | CASSLDIAGGGADTQYF | TGCGCCAGCAGCTTGGATATAGCGGGGGGAGGCGCAGATACGCAGTATTTT
few | TRBJ1-4 | TRBV19 | 16 | . | CASSTRWEHKDEKLFF | TGTGCCAGTAGTACCCGTTGGGAACACAAGGATGAAAAACTGTTTTTT
. | TRBJ1-6 | TRBV20-1 | 13 | TRBD1 | CSARVAGGSPLHF | TGCAGTGCTAGAGTTGCAGGGGGATCACCCCTCCACTTT
few | TRBJ2-7 | TRBV7-9 | 16 | . | CASSSLMGIHRDEQYF | TGTGCCAGCAGCTCACTAATGGGGATCCACAGGGACGAGCAGTACTTC
. | TRBJ1-4 | TRBV7-9 | 14 | . | CASSTTGFREKLFF | TGTGCCAGCAGCACCACAGGGTTTCGTGAAAAACTGTTTTTT
few | TRBJ2-5 | TRBV7-6 | 13 | . | CASSFGGSGAQYF | TGTGCCAGCAGCTTCGGCGGATCGGGTGCCCAGTACTTC
. | TRBJ1-6 | TRBV5-5 | 13 | . | CASSFPENSPLHF | TGTGCCAGCAGCTTTCCGGAGAATTCACCCCTCCACTTT
few | TRBJ2-7 | TRBV7-6 | 15 | . | CASSLDTVRSGEQYF | TGTGCCAGCAGCTTAGATACGGTGCGGTCGGGGGAGCAGTACTTC
. | TRBJ2-3 | TRBV6-5 | 18 | . | CASRRGAGSWGWTDTQYF | TGTGCCAGCCGTCGGGGGGCAGGGAGCTGGGGCTGGACAGATACGCAGTATTTT
once | TRBJ1-5 | TRBV6-1 | 14 | TRBD1 | CTSSASGGDQPQHF | TGTACCAGCAGTGCTTCAGGGGGGGATCAGCCCCAGCATTTT
. | TRBJ1-4 | TRBV12-3/TRBV12-4 | 13 | . | CASSFGGDEKLFF | TGTGCCAGCAGTTTTGGAGGGGATGAAAAACTGTTTTTT
. | TRBJ2-2 | TRBV3-1 | 16 | TRBD1 | CASSQSGTVGTGELFF | TGTGCCAGCAGCCAATCCGGGACAGTGGGAACCGGGGAGCTGTTTTTT
few | TRBJ1-6 | TRBV6-2/TRBV6-3 | 14 | . | CASSFRRGDSPLHF | TGTGCCAGCAGTTTTCGAAGGGGTGATTCACCCCTCCACTTT
. | TRBJ2-1 | TRBV9 | 15 | TRBD1 | CASSTTGGGYNEQFF | TGTGCCAGCAGCACAACAGGGGGAGGCTACAATGAGCAGTTCTTC
few | TRBJ2-3 | TRBV7-2 | 16 | TRBD2 | CASSFEGGRVADTQYF | TGTGCCAGCAGCTTCGAAGGCGGGAGGGTGGCAGATACGCAGTATTTT
. | TRBJ1-1 | TRBV7-9 | 15 | TRBD1 | CASRGQLGVNTEAFF | TGTGCCAGCCGGGGACAGCTGGGGGTGAACACTGAAGCTTTCTTT
. | TRBJ2-7 | TRBV10-3 | 13 | . | CAISDPRGYEQYF | TGTGCCATCAGTGACCCTAGGGGCTACGAGCAGTACTTC
. | TRBJ2-1 | TRBV20-1 | 17 | . | CSAVRRGSIPGYNEQFF | TGCAGTGCCGTGAGGAGGGGGTCAATCCCGGGCTACAATGAGCAGTTCTTC
. | TRBJ1-5 | TRBV7-9 | 15 | . | CASSSGTRANQPQHF | TGTGCCAGCAGCTCGGGGACCCGAGCTAATCAGCCCCAGCATTTT
many | TRBJ2-3 | TRBV7-2 | 19 | . | CASSLAVLTGAGDTDTQYF | TGTGCCAGCAGCTTAGCCGTTCTTACAGGGGCGGGGGACACAGATACGCAGTATTTT
. | TRBJ2-5 | TRBV2 | 14 | . | CASSVEFHGETQYF | TGTGCCAGCAGTGTTGAGTTTCATGGAGAGACCCAGTACTTC
many | TRBJ1-5 | TRBV7-6 | 15 | . | CASSSGQFSNQPQHF | TGTGCCAGCAGCTCAGGACAGTTTAGCAATCAGCCCCAGCATTTT
. | TRBJ1-6 | TRBV7-8 | 16 | . | CASSTSARGINSPLHF | TGTGCCAGCAGCACCTCTGCCAGGGGAATTAATTCACCCCTCCACTTT
. | TRBJ2-5 | TRBV7-9 | 13 | TRBD2 | CASRSGTQETQYF | TGTGCCAGCAGGAGCGGGACCCAAGAGACCCAGTACTTC
. | TRBJ2-7 | TRBV10-3 | 16 | TRBD2 | CAISESGLAGDYEQYF | TGTGCCATCAGTGAGTCTGGACTAGCGGGGGACTACGAGCAGTACTTC
. | TRBJ2-2 | TRBV7-6 | 13 | . | CASSRVRAGELFF | TGTGCCAGCAGCCGCGTGCGGGCCGGGGAGCTGTTTTTT
. | TRBJ1-2 | TRBV19 | 12 | . | CASSIRGYGYTF | TGTGCCAGTAGTATCCGAGGGTATGGCTACACCTTC
. | TRBJ2-1 | TRBV5-1 | 17 | . | CASSLTGLGGAYNEQFF | TGCGCCAGCAGCTTGACGGGGTTGGGGGGTGCCTACAATGAGCAGTTCTTC
. | TRBJ1-2 | TRBV20-1 | 14 | . | CSASFLWESGSYTF | TGCAGTGCTAGTTTTTTGTGGGAGTCAGGGAGCTACACCTTC
few | TRBJ2-5 | TRBV6-2/TRBV6-3 | 13 | TRBD2 | CASNWDYQETQYF | TGTGCCAGCAATTGGGACTATCAAGAGACCCAGTACTTC
. | TRBJ2-5 | TRBV6-8 | 15 | . | CASSSAGHKQETQYF | TGTGCCAGCAGTTCGGCAGGGCATAAGCAAGAGACCCAGTACTTC
. | TRBJ1-1 | TRBV5-1 | 15 | . | CASSLVSSLNTEAFF | TGCGCCAGCAGCTTGGTGTCGAGCCTGAACACTGAAGCTTTCTTT
. | TRBJ2-5 | TRBV10-3 | 14 | . | CAISDSDRQETQYF | TGTGCCATCAGTGATAGCGACAGACAAGAGACCCAGTACTTC